Sequencing of this T cell receptor beta chain was carried out in a study of early T cells in non-severe SARS-CoV-2 infection. Across the whole study: The chains were unpaired, and the sequenced material was bulk RNA from unsorted whole blood.

As concerns this clonotype: Its antigen is not identified.

The CDR3 extends over 12 amino acids. Germline V gene data show CDR1 as MGHDK and CDR2 as SYGVNS. V was pared by 7 bases and J by 12 bases, with 16 bases between. Broader study findings: Database matching using VDJdb favored anti-spike CD8 responses, with private and CD4 specificities left missing.

Attachment of unique molecular identifiers was made to individual cDNA molecules. A single record per CDR3 protein comes from TCRdb applying MiXCR to the 5' RACE reads. The repertoire holds fewer than 80,000 distinct CDR3 sequences, with approximately 11% as singletons. J is TRBJ2-1 and V is TRBV25-1, with a possible D match to TRBD1 (5 bases). The sequence was collected from an adult who was a healthcare worker with PCR-confirmed SARS-CoV-2 infection or an uninfected control (not recorded which). The specimen comprised whole blood, sampled at baseline. In DNA, the CDR3 is TGTGCCAGCACCCCCACAGGCGCGCGGCAGTTCTTC. Protein sequence: CASTPTGARQFF.